Here is one TCR beta chain with its context. The sample belongs to a study of CD8 T cells in Susac syndrome. TEMRA cells underwent FACS enrichment and CD8+ and CD4+ T cells underwent negative isolation. Random hexamers served to reverse transcribe about 0.5 to 1 ug RNA. The amplification used immunoSEQ multiplex PCR on TCR beta CDR3; it spanned 54 Vbeta and 13 Jbeta. TCRdb re-derived calls from the immunoSEQ multiplex PCR reads in MiXCR, one entry per CDR3 protein. The repertoire consists of about 250,000 distinct CDR3 sequences, with approximately 92% occurring once and the leading ten covering 0.07% to 0.09%. CDR1 is GTSNPN and CDR2 is SVGIG in the germline V gene (reference sequence). This CDR3 has 15 residues. Trimming removed 3 bases from V and 6 bases from J; junction bases left unmatched: 10.

The sequence was collected from a human donor with multiple sclerosis. This rearrangement joins TRBV30 to TRBJ2-2; 7 nucleotides line up with TRBD1. Sequencing was performed on CD4+ T cells from PBMCs. The CDR3 reads CAWRVTGLLPGELFF. Here the CDR3 DNA reads TGTGCCTGGAGGGTGACAGGGCTGCTCCCCGGGGAGCTGTTTTTT.